This paragraph reports one T cell receptor (beta chain). Its target is not known. This entry is derived from a study of a mutant IDH1 vaccine in newly diagnosed glioma. Study-wide background: Eight vaccinations were given in weeks 1, 3, 5, 7, 11, 15, 19 and 23. Vaccines began 4-6 weeks after radiotherapy alone, or with temozolomide cycles.

Time point here: week 5, during vaccination. Vaccine doses each comprised 300 ug of mutant IDH1 20-mer peptide, with topical imiquimod. Astrocytomas found in donors were new, WHO grade 3 or 4, IDH1-mutant and ATRX-lost. The table came from immunoSEQ multiplex PCR; TCRdb's copy has only in-frame clones and leaves some out. The sample lists some 51,000 clones, around 80% occurring once. Germline V gives CDR1 SGHNT, CDR2 YYREEE (reference sequence). The CDR3 length is 17 residues. The V end was cut by 4 bases, the J end by 0 bases, with 17 bases between. The clonotype was recovered from a man over 45 with glioma. Sequences were derived from PBMCs, sampled from a glioma patient whose treatment included an IDH1 peptide vaccine. The chain has TRBV5-4 and TRBJ2-1; TRBD1 or TRBD2 may be the D gene (5 bases each). The CDR3 coding sequence is TGTGCCAGCAGCCCCCGGGACCCCAGGAGCTCCTACAATGAGCAGTTCTTC. The encoded protein is CASSPRDPRSSYNEQFF.